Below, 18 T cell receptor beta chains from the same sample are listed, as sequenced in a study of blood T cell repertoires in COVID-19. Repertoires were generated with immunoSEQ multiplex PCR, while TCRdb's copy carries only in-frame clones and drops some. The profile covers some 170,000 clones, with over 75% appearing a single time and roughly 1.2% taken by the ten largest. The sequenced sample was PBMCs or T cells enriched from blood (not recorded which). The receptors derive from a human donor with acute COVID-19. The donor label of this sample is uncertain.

Here the CDR3 DNA reads TGTGCCAGCAGCCCGCCAAACAGGGGTCCAGATGGCTACACCTTC. Protein product: CASSPPNRGPDGYTF. The rearrangement joins TRBV3-1 (or the pseudogene TRBV3-2) to TRBJ1-2, with 7 bases aligning to TRBD1. Germline CDR1 and CDR2: LGHDT and YNNKEL (reference sequence). There are 15 residues in the CDR3. The V gene end was trimmed by 4 bases and the J gene end by 6 bases; junction bases not matched to a gene: 11.

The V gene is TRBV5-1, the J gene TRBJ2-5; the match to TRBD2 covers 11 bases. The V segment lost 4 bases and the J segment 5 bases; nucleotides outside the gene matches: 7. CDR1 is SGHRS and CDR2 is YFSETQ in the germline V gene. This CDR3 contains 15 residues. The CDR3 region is CASSPGTSGSETQYF. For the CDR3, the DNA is TGCGCCAGCAGCCCCGGGACTAGCGGATCGGAGACCCAGTACTTC.

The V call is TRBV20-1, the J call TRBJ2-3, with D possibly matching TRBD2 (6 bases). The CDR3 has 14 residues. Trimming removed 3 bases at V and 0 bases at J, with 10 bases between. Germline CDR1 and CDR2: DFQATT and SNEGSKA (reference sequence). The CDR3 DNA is TGCAGTGCTAGTGCGGGGAGTAGCACAGATACGCAGTATTTT. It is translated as CSASAGSSTDTQYF.

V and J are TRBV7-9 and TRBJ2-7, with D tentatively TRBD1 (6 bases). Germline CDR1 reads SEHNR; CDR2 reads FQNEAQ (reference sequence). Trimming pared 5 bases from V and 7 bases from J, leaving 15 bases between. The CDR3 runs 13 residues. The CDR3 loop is CASSPGTLEEQYF. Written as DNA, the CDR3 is TGTGCCAGCAGCCCCGGGACACTCGAAGAGCAGTACTTC.

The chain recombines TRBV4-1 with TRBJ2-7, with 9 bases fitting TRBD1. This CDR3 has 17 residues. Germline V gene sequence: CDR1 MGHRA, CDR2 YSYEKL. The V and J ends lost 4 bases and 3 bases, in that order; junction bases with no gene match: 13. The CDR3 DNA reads TGCGCCAGCAGCCCCCTCCGGACAGGGGCCGACAGCTACGAGCAGTACTTC. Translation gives CASSPLRTGADSYEQYF.

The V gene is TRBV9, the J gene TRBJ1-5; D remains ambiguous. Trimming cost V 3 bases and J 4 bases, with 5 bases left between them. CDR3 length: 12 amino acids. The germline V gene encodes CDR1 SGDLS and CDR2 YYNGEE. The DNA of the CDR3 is TGTGCCAGCAGCGACGGGAATCAGCCCCAGCATTTT. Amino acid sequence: CASSDGNQPQHF.

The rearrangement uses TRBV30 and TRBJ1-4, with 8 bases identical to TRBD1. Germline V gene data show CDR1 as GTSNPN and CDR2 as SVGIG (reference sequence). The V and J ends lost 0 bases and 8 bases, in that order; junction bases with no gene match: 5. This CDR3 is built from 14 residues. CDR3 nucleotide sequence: TGTGCCTGGAGTGTAGCTGGGACAGGCGAAAAACTGTTTTTT. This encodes CAWSVAGTGEKLFF. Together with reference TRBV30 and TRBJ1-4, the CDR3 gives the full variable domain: SQTIHQWPATLVQPVGSPLSLECTVEGTSNPNLYWYRQAAGRGLQLLFYSVGIGQISSEVPQNLSASRPQDRQFILSSKKLLLSDSGFYLCAWSVAGTGEKLFFGSGTQLSVL.

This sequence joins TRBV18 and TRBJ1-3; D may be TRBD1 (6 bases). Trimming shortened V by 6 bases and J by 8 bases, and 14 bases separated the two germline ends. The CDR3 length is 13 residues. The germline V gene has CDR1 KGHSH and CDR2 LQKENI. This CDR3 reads CASSLQDSYTIYF. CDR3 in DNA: TGTGCCAGCTCTCTCCAGGACAGTTACACCATATATTTT.

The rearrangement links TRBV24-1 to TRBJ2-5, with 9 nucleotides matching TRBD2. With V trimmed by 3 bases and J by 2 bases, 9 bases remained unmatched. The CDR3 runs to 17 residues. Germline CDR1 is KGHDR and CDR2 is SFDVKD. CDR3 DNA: TGTGCCACCAGTGATCCCGCCAAGACTAGCGGACAAGAGACCCAGTACTTC. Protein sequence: CATSDPAKTSGQETQYF.

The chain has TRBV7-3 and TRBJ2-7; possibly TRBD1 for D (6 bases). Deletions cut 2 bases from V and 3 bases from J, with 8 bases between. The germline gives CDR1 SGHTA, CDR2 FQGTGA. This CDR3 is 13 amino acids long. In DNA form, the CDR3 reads TGTGCCAGCAGCTTACTAGGGGGCTACGAGCAGTACTTC. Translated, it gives CASSLLGGYEQYF.

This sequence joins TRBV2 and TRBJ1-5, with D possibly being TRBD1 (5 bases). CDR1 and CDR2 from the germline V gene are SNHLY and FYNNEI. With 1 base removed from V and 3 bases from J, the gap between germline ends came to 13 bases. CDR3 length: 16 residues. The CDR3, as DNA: TGTGCCAGCAGTGAAGTATTAGGGGTTTCCAATCAGCCCCAGCATTTT. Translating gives CASSEVLGVSNQPQHF. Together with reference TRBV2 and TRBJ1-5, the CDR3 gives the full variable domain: EPEVTQTPSHQVTQMGQEVILRCVPISNHLYFYWYRQILGQKVEFLVSFYNNEISEKSEIFDDQFSVERPDGSNFTLKIRSTKLEDSAMYFCASSEVLGVSNQPQHFGDGTRLSIL.

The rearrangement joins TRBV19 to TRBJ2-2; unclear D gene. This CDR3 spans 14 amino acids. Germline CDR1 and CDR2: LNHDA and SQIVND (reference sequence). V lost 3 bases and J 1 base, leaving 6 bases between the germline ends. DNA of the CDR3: TGTGCCAGTAGTATCCCCGGGAACACCGGGGAGCTGTTTTTT. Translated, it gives CASSIPGNTGELFF.

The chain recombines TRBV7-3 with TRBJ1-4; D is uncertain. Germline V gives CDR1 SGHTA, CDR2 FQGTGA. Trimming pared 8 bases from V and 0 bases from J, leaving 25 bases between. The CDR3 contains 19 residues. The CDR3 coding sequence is TGTGCCAGCTTGGGATCGTTATCGGGAGGAGTTGCAACTAATGAAAAACTGTTTTTT. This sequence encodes CASLGSLSGGVATNEKLFF. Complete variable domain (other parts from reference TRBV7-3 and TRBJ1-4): GAGVSQTPSNKVTEKGKYVELRCDPISGHTALYWYRQSLGQGPEFLIYFQGTGAADDSGLPNDRFFAVRPEGSVSTLKIQRTERGDSAVYLCASLGSLSGGVATNEKLFFGSGTQLSVL.

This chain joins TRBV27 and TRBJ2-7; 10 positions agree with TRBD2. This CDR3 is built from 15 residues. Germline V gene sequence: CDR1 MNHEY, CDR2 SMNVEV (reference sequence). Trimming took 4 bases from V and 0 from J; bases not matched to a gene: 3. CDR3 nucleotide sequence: TGTGCCAGCAGTTCCATAGCGGGGGGCTCCTACGAGCAGTACTTC. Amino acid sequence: CASSSIAGGSYEQYF.

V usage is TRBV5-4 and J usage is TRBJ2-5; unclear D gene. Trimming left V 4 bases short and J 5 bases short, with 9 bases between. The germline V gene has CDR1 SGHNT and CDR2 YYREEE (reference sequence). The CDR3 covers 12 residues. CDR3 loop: CASSRLKETQYF. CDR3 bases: TGTGCCAGCAGCCGCCTAAAGGAGACCCAGTACTTC.

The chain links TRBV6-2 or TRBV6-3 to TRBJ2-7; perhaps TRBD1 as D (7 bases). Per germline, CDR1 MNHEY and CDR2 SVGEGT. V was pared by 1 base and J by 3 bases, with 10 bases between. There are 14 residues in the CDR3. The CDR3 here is CASSYYQGGYEQYF. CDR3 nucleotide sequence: TGTGCCAGCAGTTACTACCAGGGGGGCTACGAGCAGTACTTC.

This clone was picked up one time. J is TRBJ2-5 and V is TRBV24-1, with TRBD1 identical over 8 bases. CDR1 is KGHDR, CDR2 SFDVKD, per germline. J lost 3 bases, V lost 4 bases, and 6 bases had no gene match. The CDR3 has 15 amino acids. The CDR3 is CATSDRGRVEETQYF. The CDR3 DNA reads TGTGCCACCAGTGACAGGGGGCGCGTAGAAGAGACCCAGTACTTC.

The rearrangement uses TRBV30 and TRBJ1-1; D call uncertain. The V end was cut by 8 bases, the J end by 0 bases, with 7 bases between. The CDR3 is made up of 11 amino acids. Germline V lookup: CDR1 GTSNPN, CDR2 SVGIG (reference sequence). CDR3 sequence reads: CAQRLNTEAFF. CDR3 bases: TGTGCCCAGAGGTTGAACACTGAAGCTTTCTTT.